The text below deals with one TCR beta chain. In germline, CDR1 is MNHEY, CDR2 SVGAGI. V was clipped by 7 bases and J by 0 bases, with 14 bases between them. This CDR3 spans 15 amino acids. This sample was included in a study of CD4+ T cells in melanoma. Using immunoSEQ multiplex PCR, the repertoire was profiled, and TCRdb retains in-frame clones only, with some absent. The sample consists of 50,000 or so clones, nearly 90% of them appearing once. The sample was peripheral blood. The receptor's source is a human donor with melanoma. The chain couples TRBV6-5 to TRBJ2-3; tentatively, D is TRBD1 or TRBD2 (5 bases each). For the CDR3, the DNA is TGTGCCAGCACTCCCCGGGGCCGTAGCACAGATACGCAGTATTTT. Translated, it gives CASTPRGRSTDTQYF.